The present T cell receptor beta chain was sequenced within a study of human T cells and chemical hapten exposure. As for the study in general: Small differences in pooled library volume mainly drove the variation in TCR yields per sample.

About this clonotype: The antigen remains unidentified.

For the library, individual cDNA molecules each received unique molecular identifiers. In TCRdb, the RACE reads were re-called with MiXCR into one record per CDR3 protein. The sample contains around 110,000 distinct CDR3 sequences, about 12% of which appear only once. The CDR3 runs to 15 residues. Per the germline V gene, CDR1 is SGHRS and CDR2 is YFSETQ. V lost 4 bases and J lost 6, with 17 bases in between. Time point here: patch test 1, 2 weeks after DPC sensitization. The sample's treatment: therapeutic diphenylcyclopropenone sensitization with weekly scalp DPC. Patches went on only after blood had been drawn each time. Study results and caveats: Patch test score rose with PT1 expanded TCRs, significant at 8, 16, 32, not 4.

Sequenced here: whole blood, sampled in connection with sensitization to the hapten diphenylcyclopropenone (DPC). The chain recombines TRBV5-1 with TRBJ2-1; D is tentatively TRBD1 or TRBD2 (5 bases each). The source is a woman aged 45-60 years with alopecia areata. Some clones in this sample may be carry-over from other donors' samples. This CDR3 reads CASSTTSRQGNEQFF. In DNA, the CDR3 is TGCGCCAGCAGCACTACTAGTCGTCAGGGCAATGAGCAGTTCTTC.